The 25 T cell receptor beta chains reported below all come from one sample, sequenced in a study of blood T cell repertoires in COVID-19 (dated by TCRdb to about 2020). The receptor library was made with the immunoSEQ multiplex PCR assay. TCRdb stores this immuneACCESS table with in-frame sequences only. Part of the clones is absent; in the studies checked, under half of the shortfall reflects unresolved V genes, and no reason is known for the rest. Across this sample there are about 260,000 clones, with approximately 88% seen only once. Of the sample, 0.65% to 0.8% is held by the ten largest clones. The material sequenced was peripheral blood. Every receptor here comes from a human donor in a cohort sampled during active COVID-19.

CDR3 region: CSADRTLYNEQFF. CDR3 DNA: TGCAGCGCAGACCGGACATTATACAATGAGCAGTTCTTC. The rearrangement links TRBV29-1 to TRBJ2-1; a possible D gene is TRBD1 (5 bases). Per the germline V gene, CDR1 is SQVTM and CDR2 is ANQGSEA. Trimming cost V 7 bases and J 4 bases, with 14 bases left between them. The CDR3 runs to 13 residues.

The chain carries TRBV7-8 and TRBJ1-2; 8 nucleotides agree with TRBD1. This CDR3 has 13 amino acids. The germline gives CDR1 SGHVS, CDR2 FQNEAQ. The V and J ends lost 5 bases and 2 bases, in that order; junction bases with no gene match: 1. The CDR3 sequence: CASSGDRNYGYTF. The DNA for the CDR3 is TGTGCCAGCAGCGGGGACAGGAACTATGGCTACACCTTC.

This clone was recorded only once. The genes are TRBV7-9 and TRBJ2-7; TRBD2 is a possible D gene (6 bases). This CDR3 is 19 amino acids long. Germline CDR1 and CDR2: SEHNR and FQNEAQ (reference sequence). Trimming left V 1 base short and J 4 bases short, with 26 bases between. The CDR3 protein is CASSLGDFWDGGSRYEQYF. CDR3 coding DNA: TGTGCCAGCAGCTTAGGGGATTTCTGGGATGGAGGGTCCCGGTACGAGCAGTACTTC.

The J gene is TRBJ2-5, the V gene TRBV19, with TRBD2 as a possible D gene (6 bases). From germline, CDR1 is LNHDA and CDR2 SQIVND (reference sequence). The CDR3 spans 14 residues. Trimming took 1 base from V and 4 from J, leaving 10 bases between them. Here the CDR3 DNA reads TGTGCCAGTAGTATAGGCGGGGTAAGAGAGACCCAGTACTTC. Amino acid sequence: CASSIGGVRETQYF.

The chain uses TRBV30 and TRBJ1-5; D gene uncertain. Trimming removed 1 base at V and 2 bases at J, with 6 bases between. In germline, CDR1 is GTSNPN, CDR2 SVGIG (reference sequence). This CDR3 is built from 13 residues. The CDR3 is CAWSGQGNQPQHF. The CDR3 coding sequence is TGTGCCTGGAGTGGCCAGGGCAATCAGCCCCAGCATTTT.

V gene TRBV4-3 combines with J gene TRBJ2-7; possible D gene TRBD1, 6 bases. CDR3 size: 15 residues. V lost 1 base and J 3 bases, leaving 13 bases between the germline ends. Germline V CDR1 and CDR2: LGHNA, YSLEER. CDR3 DNA sequence: TGCGCCAGCAGCCAAGGTGCCGGACAGCTCTACGAGCAGTACTTC. Translation gives CASSQGAGQLYEQYF.

The chain combines TRBV7-9 with TRBJ1-1; TRBD1 is a possible D gene (6 bases). Per germline, CDR1 SEHNR and CDR2 FQNEAQ (reference sequence). Trimming cost V 5 bases and J 4 bases, with 14 bases left between them. There are 14 residues in the CDR3. The CDR3 here is CASSHSRGTTEAFF. In DNA form, the CDR3 reads TGTGCCAGCAGCCATTCCAGGGGTACCACTGAAGCTTTCTTT.

The chain recombines TRBV5-4 with TRBJ2-7; D is perhaps TRBD1 (6 bases). CDR3 length: 14 amino acids. V shed 3 bases and J shed 0 bases, with 10 bases lying between them. Per germline, CDR1 SGHNT and CDR2 YYREEE (reference sequence). The CDR3 loop reads CASSSTGISYEQYF. CDR3 sequence (DNA): TGTGCCAGCAGCTCAACAGGGATCTCCTACGAGCAGTACTTC.

About this clone itself: An end of the junction differs from the germline gene, which may be a read error. The sample contains more than one DNA sequence encoding this CDR3. V gene TRBV5-1 combines with J gene TRBJ2-5, with a tentative D call TRBD1 (5 bases). CDR1 and CDR2 (germline): SGHRS, YFSETQ. The CDR3 contains 12 residues. The CDR3 region has the DNA TGTGCCAGCAGCCCTAGGGGAGAGACCCAGTACTTC. Translation: CASSPRGETQYF.

The genes are TRBV5-1 and TRBJ1-3; 8 nucleotides match TRBD1. Trimming at V came to 4 bases and at J to 2 bases, leaving 2 bases not matched to a gene. CDR1 and CDR2 from the germline V gene are SGHRS and YFSETQ. There are 14 residues in the CDR3. CDR3 residues: CASSQDRAGNTIYF. For the CDR3, the DNA is TGCGCCAGCAGCCAGGACAGGGCTGGAAACACCATATATTTT.

A note on this clone: This same CDR3 is encoded by further DNA sequences in the sample. CDR3 loop: CASSFGSTSGYTF. In DNA form, the CDR3 reads TGTGCCAGCAGTTTTGGGTCGACAAGTGGCTACACCTTC. The gene calls are TRBV11-2 and TRBJ1-2; D not resolved. CDR1 is SGHAT and CDR2 is FQNNGV in the germline V gene. The CDR3 runs to 13 residues. The V and J ends lost 6 bases and 7 bases respectively, with 15 bases between them.

The chain employs TRBV19 and TRBJ1-3; D not certain. Per germline, CDR1 LNHDA and CDR2 SQIVND (reference sequence). V gave up 3 bases and J gave up 0 bases, with 9 bases separating them. The CDR3 totals 15 residues. CDR3 sequence: CASSILTSSGNTIYF. For the CDR3, the DNA is TGTGCCAGTAGTATCCTCACCAGCTCTGGAAACACCATATATTTT.

The rearrangement uses TRBV3-1 (or the pseudogene TRBV3-2) and TRBJ2-4, with TRBD2 matching over 12 bases. V was pared by 3 bases and J by 0 bases, with 3 bases of the junction left unmatched. Germline V CDR1 and CDR2: LGHDT, YNNKEL (reference sequence). The CDR3 runs to 17 residues. The CDR3 sequence: CASSQLAGGAAKNIQYF. The CDR3 nucleotides are TGTGCCAGCAGCCAGCTAGCGGGAGGGGCAGCCAAAAACATTCAGTACTTC.

The gene calls are TRBV7-2 and TRBJ1-2, with D unclear. The CDR3 consists of 15 residues. Germline V CDR1 and CDR2: SGHTA, FQGNSA. V lost 6 bases and J lost 0, with 14 bases in between. CDR3 in amino acids: CASRLSKPANYGYTF. Here the CDR3 DNA reads TGTGCCAGCAGACTCTCTAAACCCGCTAACTATGGCTACACCTTC.

The chain carries TRBV7-2 and TRBJ1-1; 11 bases match TRBD1. CDR3 length: 16 residues. Germline CDR1 reads SGHTA; CDR2 reads FQGNSA. V was clipped by 5 bases and J by 4 bases; unmatched bases: 9. The CDR3 loop is CASSLRTGGGSTEAFF. DNA of the CDR3: TGTGCCAGCAGCCTCCGGACAGGGGGCGGGAGCACTGAAGCTTTCTTT.

This clone was found a few times. The chain is built from TRBV7-3 and TRBJ2-7, with D hard to call. CDR3 length: 13 residues. The germline CDR1 and CDR2 sequences are SGHTA and FQGTGA. V was trimmed by 2 bases and J by 7 bases, leaving 12 bases between them. Written as DNA, the CDR3 is TGTGCCAGCAGCTTAGTTGCACTCGGTGAGCAGTACTTC. It translates to CASSLVALGEQYF.

The chain couples TRBV24-1 to TRBJ1-5; weak D call: TRBD1 (5 bases). The V end was cut by 0 bases, the J end by 7 bases, with 12 bases between. Germline CDR1 and CDR2: KGHDR and SFDVKD. The CDR3 totals 15 residues. CDR3 sequence (DNA): TGTGCCACCAGTGATTTGCAATCCGGGGGACAGCCCCAGCATTTT. It codes for CATSDLQSGGQPQHF.

The V and J genes are TRBV30 and TRBJ2-1; possibly TRBD2 for D (5 bases). Germline lookup yields CDR1 GTSNPN and CDR2 SVGIG (reference sequence). Trimming took 4 bases from V and 7 from J, leaving 32 bases between them. The CDR3 is 19 amino acids. In nucleotides, the CDR3 is TGTGCCTGGACCTTTAGTTGGCTAGCTAAGGATTATAGCCTAAATGAGCAGTTCTTC. This encodes CAWTFSWLAKDYSLNEQFF.

The rearrangement uses TRBV2 and TRBJ2-5; tentatively, D is TRBD1 (5 bases). Germline V gene data show CDR1 as SNHLY and CDR2 as FYNNEI. V gave up 4 bases and J gave up 4 bases, with 13 bases separating them. The CDR3 contains 14 residues. The CDR3 nucleotides read TGTGCCAGCAGTGCCCGCAGGGTGGGAGAGACCCAGTACTTC. Translated, it gives CASSARRVGETQYF.

This chain links TRBV7-9 with TRBJ2-4; 9 positions match TRBD2. Per germline, CDR1 SEHNR and CDR2 FQNEAQ (reference sequence). CDR3 size: 12 residues. Trimming took 5 bases from V and 8 from J; bases not matched to a gene: 1. The CDR3 region is CASSGGGDIQYF. CDR3 DNA sequence: TGTGCCAGCAGCGGCGGGGGGGACATTCAGTACTTC.

The chain couples TRBV28 to TRBJ1-1, with 9 positions matching TRBD1. V dropped 6 bases and J dropped 3; count of bases not matched to a gene: 8. This CDR3 is 15 amino acids long. Germline V gives CDR1 MDHEN, CDR2 SYDVKM. CDR3 sequence: CASRWGGQGYTEAFF. The DNA for the CDR3 is TGTGCCAGCAGGTGGGGGGGACAGGGTTACACTGAAGCTTTCTTT.

In DNA form, the CDR3 reads TGTGCCAGCAGTTCAAGCCGGGACAGGGCCTACGAGCAGTACTTC. Translation gives CASSSSRDRAYEQYF. V is TRBV28 and J is TRBJ2-7, with 9 nucleotides matching TRBD1. After removal of 4 bases from V and 2 bases from J, the junction contained 6 bases not matched to a gene. The germline gives CDR1 MDHEN, CDR2 SYDVKM. The CDR3 runs 15 residues.

The chain has TRBV6-2 or TRBV6-3 and TRBJ1-6, with D tentatively TRBD1 (5 bases). Germline assignment: CDR1 MNHEY and CDR2 SVGEGT. Deletions cut 6 bases from V and 9 bases from J, with 12 bases between. The CDR3 consists of 13 residues. This CDR3 is CASSPSRGSPLHF. DNA of the CDR3: TGTGCCAGCAGCCCATCTAGGGGTTCACCCCTCCACTTT.

This chain joins TRBV11-2 and TRBJ2-7, with 9 positions matching TRBD1. Germline values: CDR1 SGHAT, CDR2 FQNNGV. The CDR3 contains 14 residues. V was pared by 2 bases and J by 2 bases, with 1 base of the junction left unmatched. The CDR3 DNA reads as TGTGCCAGCAGCTTACGGACAGGGGCCTACGAGCAGTACTTC. Its protein is CASSLRTGAYEQYF.

The chain uses TRBV6-1 and TRBJ1-6; D might be TRBD1 (5 bases). The germline V gene encodes CDR1 MNHNS and CDR2 SASEGT. V was shortened by 1 base and J by 10 bases, with 14 bases between the two germline ends. The CDR3 loop spans 15 amino acids. The CDR3 bases are TGTGCCAGCAGTGAAGTAGCGGGGCCTCGGTCACCCCTCCACTTT. Translation gives CASSEVAGPRSPLHF.